What follows are 6 T cell receptor beta chains derived from one specimen sequenced in a study of yellow fever vaccine responses in identical twins (dated by TCRdb to the late 2010s). Receptor amplification or capture employed RT-PCR. The sequencer was an Illumina HiSeq 2500. The public reads were quality trimmed at Q25 with fastp and then assembled into clones with MiXCR by TCRdb, keeping productive beta chains. A single entry per CDR3 protein holds the most common genes and DNA from its merged rows. This sample is represented by 4,500 to 7,000 distinct CDR3 sequences; 50% to 75% of them were singletons. The top ten constitute 4% of the sample. Sequenced material: T cells from blood (PBMCs), unsorted or a sorted subset (not recorded which), taken before or after yellow fever vaccination (not recorded which). All receptors derive from a woman aged 18-29 years who received the yellow fever vaccine. Donor details come from another sample of the same person, matched by shared clones.

The chain links TRBV29-1 to TRBJ2-1; tentatively, D is TRBD2 (5 bases). CDR1 and CDR2 from the germline V gene are SQVTM and ANQGSEA. This CDR3 region has 10 residues. V was clipped by 5 bases and J by 12 bases, with 11 bases between them. The CDR3 bases are TGCAGCGTTTCCCGGGAAGGGCAGTTCTTC. Translating gives CSVSREGQFF.

The chain combines TRBV5-1 with TRBJ2-7, with 9 positions matching TRBD1. After removal of 0 bases from V and 2 bases from J, the junction contained 6 bases not matched to a gene. Germline V gene sequence: CDR1 SGHRS, CDR2 YFSETQ. CDR3 size: 16 residues. The CDR3 coding sequence is TGCGCCAGCAGCTTGGGACCCCGGGACAGGGCCTACGAGCAGTACTTC. Amino acids: CASSLGPRDRAYEQYF. Full variable domain (remainder filled in from reference TRBV5-1 and TRBJ2-7): KAGVTQTPRYLIKTRGQQVTLSCSPISGHRSVSWYQQTPGQGLQFLFEYFSETQRNKGNFPGRFSGRQFSNSRSEMNVSTLELGDSALYLCASSLGPRDRAYEQYFGPGTRLTVT.

The chain joins TRBV11-2 to TRBJ2-5, with a tentative D call TRBD2 (6 bases). Trimming cost V 2 bases and J 3 bases, with 19 bases left between them. Germline CDR1 SGHAT, CDR2 FQNNGV. This CDR3 has 17 residues. CDR3 DNA sequence: TGTGCCAGCAGCTTACCTCCCGCGGGACCCGGTAAAGAGACCCAGTACTTC. Its protein is CASSLPPAGPGKETQYF.

This clonotype has only a few counts. The chain combines TRBV2 with TRBJ2-3; D is possibly TRBD1 (6 bases). The CDR3 extends over 14 amino acids. The germline V gene encodes CDR1 SNHLY and CDR2 FYNNEI. V lost 6 bases, J lost 2 bases, and 12 bases lay in between. The CDR3 spells CASRRTETTDTQYF. The CDR3 DNA sequence: TGTGCCAGCAGACGGACAGAGACCACAGATACGCAGTATTTT.

This chain uses TRBV4-1 with TRBJ2-7; no clear D. Germline V lookup: CDR1 MGHRA, CDR2 YSYEKL. The CDR3 contains 11 residues. V lost 3 bases and J lost 5, with 5 bases in between. The CDR3 spells CASSQGDEQYF. In DNA form, the CDR3 reads TGCGCCAGCAGCCAGGGTGACGAGCAGTACTTC.

This rearrangement joins TRBV9 to TRBJ2-1; D call uncertain. Trimming took 2 bases from V and 0 from J, leaving 9 bases between them. The CDR3 length is 15 residues. Per germline, CDR1 SGDLS and CDR2 YYNGEE. Here the CDR3 DNA reads TGTGCCAGCAGCGTCTATCCGAGCTCCTACAATGAGCAGTTCTTC. It is translated as CASSVYPSSYNEQFF.